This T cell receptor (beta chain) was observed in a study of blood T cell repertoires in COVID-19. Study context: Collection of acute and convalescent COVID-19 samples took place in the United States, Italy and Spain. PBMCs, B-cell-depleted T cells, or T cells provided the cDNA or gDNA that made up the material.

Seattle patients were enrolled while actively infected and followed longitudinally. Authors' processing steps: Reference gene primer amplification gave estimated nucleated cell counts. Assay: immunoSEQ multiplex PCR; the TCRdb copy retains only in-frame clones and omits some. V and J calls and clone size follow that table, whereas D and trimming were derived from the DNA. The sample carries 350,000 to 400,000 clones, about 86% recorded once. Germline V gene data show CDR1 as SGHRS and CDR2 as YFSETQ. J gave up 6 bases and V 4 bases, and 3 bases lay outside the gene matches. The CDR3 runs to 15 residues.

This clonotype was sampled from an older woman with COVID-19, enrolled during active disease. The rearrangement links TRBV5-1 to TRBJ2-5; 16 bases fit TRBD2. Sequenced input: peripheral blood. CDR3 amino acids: CASSGTSGGAKTQYF. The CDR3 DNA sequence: TGCGCCAGCAGCGGGACTAGCGGGGGGGCGAAGACCCAGTACTTC.